This TCR beta chain was obtained from a study of control samples from healthy donors and cancer patients. Germline CDR1 reads SGHRS; CDR2 reads YFSETQ. After removal of 1 base from V and 5 bases from J, the junction contained 3 bases not matched to a gene. The CDR3 spans 14 residues. The assay was immunoSEQ multiplex PCR, and TCRdb's table has in-frame clones only and misses some. The sample records about 130,000 clones, nearly 90% being singletons. The gene calls are TRBV5-1 and TRBJ2-5; 9 nucleotides agree with TRBD2. The specimen was blood. This clonotype was sampled from a man between 45 and 60 years old in good health. The CDR3, as DNA: TGCGCCAGCAGCTTGAACAGCGGGGGGGAGACCCAGTACTTC. Translating gives CASSLNSGGETQYF. Combining the CDR3 with reference TRBV5-1 and TRBJ2-5 gives the whole variable domain KAGVTQTPRYLIKTRGQQVTLSCSPISGHRSVSWYQQTPGQGLQFLFEYFSETQRNKGNFPGRFSGRQFSNSRSEMNVSTLELGDSALYLCASSLNSGGETQYFGPGTRLLVL.